This passage covers 9 T cell receptor beta chains from one sample sequenced in a study of T cells in Graves' hyperthyroidism and ophthalmopathy. Researchers took RNA transcripts and amplified the TCR beta CDR3 regions from them. A set of HTBI primers served as the primers for a first-round RT-PCR of the TCR CDR3. TCRdb recomputed calls from the multiplex PCR reads with MiXCR, one row per CDR3 protein. The sample gives around 520,000 distinct CDR3 sequences, around 22% of which show up once; over 9% is in the top ten. The source material was blood. Every receptor here comes from a woman between 25 and 40 years old with Graves' ophthalmopathy.

This clonotype was picked up many times. V usage is TRBV9 and J usage is TRBJ2-7, with 8 bases aligning to TRBD2. Germline V gene data show CDR1 as SGDLS and CDR2 as YYNGEE. The CDR3 totals 15 residues. Germline trimming cut 2 bases from V and 4 bases from J; bases unmatched to any gene: 8. The CDR3 DNA is TGTGCCAGCAGCGTCGGGGGGGGATCGGGTTACGAGCAGTACTTC. Its translation is CASSVGGGSGYEQYF.

This clonotype was picked up a small number of times. The CDR3 spells CSAVADSYEQYF. CDR3 coding DNA: TGCAGTGCTGTAGCGGACTCCTACGAGCAGTACTTC. The chain has TRBV20-1 and TRBJ2-7, with D possibly TRBD2 on 6 matching bases. Germline V gives CDR1 DFQATT, CDR2 SNEGSKA (reference sequence). The V end lost 5 bases, the J end lost 0 bases, and 8 bases lay between the germline ends. This CDR3 region has 12 residues.

This clonotype was seen at least ten times. The rearrangement uses TRBV19 and TRBJ1-5; no reliable D call. The V gene's germline CDR1 is LNHDA and CDR2 SQIVND (reference sequence). The CDR3 length is 13 residues. The ends were cut back, 9 bases at V and 2 bases at J, with 11 bases in the middle. The CDR3 spells CASDDVRNQPQHF. The CDR3 nucleotides read TGTGCCAGCGACGACGTACGCAATCAGCCCCAGCATTTT.

This clonotype showed up many times. The genes are TRBV13 and TRBJ2-2; D gene ambiguous. The germline V and J ends were trimmed by 5 bases and 9 bases, with 7 bases remaining between them. The CDR3 is 11 amino acids. Per germline, CDR1 PRHDT and CDR2 FYEKMQ (reference sequence). In DNA, the CDR3 is TGTGCCAGCAGCGCCCAGCGGGAGCTGTTTTTT. This gives the protein CASSAQRELFF.

This clonotype showed up many times. The chain combines TRBV12-3 or TRBV12-4 with TRBJ1-2, with a weak D call TRBD1 (5 bases). The CDR3 consists of 14 residues. Trimming left V 2 bases short and J 6 bases short, with 13 bases between. The CDR3 loop is CASSLSQGSNGYTF. For the CDR3, the DNA is TGTGCCAGCAGTTTATCTCAGGGTTCGAATGGCTACACCTTC.

This clonotype was counted many times. This chain uses TRBV7-2 with TRBJ2-5; 14 positions match TRBD2. V was clipped by 5 bases and J by 5 bases; unmatched bases: 7. CDR1 and CDR2 (germline): SGHTA, FQGNSA. The CDR3 consists of 16 residues. The CDR3: CASSETSGGAWETQYF. The CDR3 region has the DNA TGTGCCAGCAGCGAGACTAGCGGGGGGGCCTGGGAGACCCAGTACTTC. The whole variable domain, filled in from reference TRBV7-2 and TRBJ2-5, reads GAGVSQSPSNKVTEKGKDVELRCDPISGHTALYWYRQSLGQGLEFLIYFQGNSAPDKSGLPSDRFSAERTGGSVSTLTIQRTQQEDSAVYLCASSETSGGAWETQYFGPGTRLLVL.

Concerning this clonotype itself: The junction shows a germline mismatch at one end, possibly a read error. The gene calls are TRBV5-1 and TRBJ1-1, with 12 bases identical to TRBD1. Germline V gene data show CDR1 as SGHRS and CDR2 as YFSETQ. CDR3 length: 16 residues. The CDR3 sequence is CASSLGTGGSVAEALF. The CDR3 region has the DNA TGCGCCAGCAGCCTCGGGACAGGGGGCAGTGTAGCTGAAGCTCTCTTT.

V is TRBV4-1 and J is TRBJ2-7; 7 nucleotides line up with TRBD2. The CDR3 consists of 20 residues. CDR1 and CDR2 (germline): MGHRA, YSYEKL. Trimming cost V 0 bases and J 0 bases; bases outside gene matches: 17. Here the CDR3 DNA reads TGCGCCAGCAGCCAAGATTTTCCAGCGGGGATGACGGGCGGCTCCTACGAGCAGTACTTC. Amino acid sequence: CASSQDFPAGMTGGSYEQYF.

This clonotype was detected many times. The CDR3 region has the DNA TGTGCCAGCAGCCAAGGGGGGGTAAGAGGCTACACCTTC. Translated: CASSQGGVRGYTF. This chain uses TRBV3-1 with TRBJ1-2, with D perhaps TRBD1 (5 bases). Looked up from germline, CDR1 is LGHDT and CDR2 is YNNKEL (reference sequence). This CDR3 has 13 amino acids. The ends were cut back, 1 base at V and 8 bases at J, with 11 bases in the middle.